The 13 T cell receptor beta chains listed next were all sequenced from one sample in a study of molecular identifiers for immune sequencing clone quantification. TCRdb analysed the PCR reads with MiXCR anew, one entry per CDR3 protein. Counted here are over 550,000 distinct CDR3 sequences, about 25% occurring once; the ten biggest clones make up 0.6% to 0.9%. The sequenced sample was naive CD8+ T cells from blood, with Jurkat cell RNA spiked in. Indicated subset: FACS-sorted CD8+CD4-CCR7+CD45RA+ naive T cells. These receptors originate from a human donor in good health. Some libraries in this study had Jurkat cell RNA spiked in.

This clonotype came up many times. V and J are TRBV2 and TRBJ2-3; 9 positions match TRBD2. Looked up from germline, CDR1 is SNHLY and CDR2 is FYNNEI. The length of the CDR3 is 17 residues. V shed 8 bases, J shed 0 bases, and the junction held 12 bases outside the gene matches. The DNA of the CDR3 is TGTGCCAGCTGTCAGTGGGCTAGCGGGGTTAGCACAGATACGCAGTATTTT. This translates into CASCQWASGVSTDTQYF.

This clonotype came up many times. V gene TRBV27 combines with J gene TRBJ1-5; TRBD1 matches at 11 bases. The CDR3 totals 18 residues. Germline CDR1 is MNHEY and CDR2 is SMNVEV (reference sequence). The V and J ends lost 4 bases and 6 bases, in that order; junction bases with no gene match: 14. The CDR3 region is CASSSTTFGQGASQPQHF. CDR3 nucleotides: TGTGCCAGCAGTTCCACCACCTTCGGACAGGGGGCTAGTCAGCCCCAGCATTTT.

This chain uses TRBV27 with TRBJ2-1, with D perhaps assigned TRBD1 or TRBD2 (6 bases each). Germline CDR1 MNHEY, CDR2 SMNVEV (reference sequence). The germline V and J ends were trimmed by 6 bases and 3 bases, with 12 bases remaining between them. The CDR3 loop spans 14 amino acids. The CDR3 nucleotides are TGTGCCAGCAGCGGGGGCCCGGGCTACAATGAGCAGTTCTTC. Encoded protein: CASSGGPGYNEQFF.

This clonotype was detected only a few times. The V and J genes are TRBV7-9 and TRBJ1-5; possible D gene TRBD1, 5 bases. The germline V and J ends were trimmed by 5 bases and 3 bases, with 14 bases remaining between them. The CDR3 contains 15 residues. Per germline, CDR1 SEHNR and CDR2 FQNEAQ (reference sequence). CDR3 in DNA: TGTGCCAGCAGCCAATCTGGGGGGTACAATCAGCCCCAGCATTTT. It yields the protein CASSQSGGYNQPQHF. The variable domain in full, completed from reference TRBV7-9 and TRBJ1-5, reads DTGVSQNPRHKITKRGQNVTFRCDPISEHNRLYWYRQTLGQGPEFLTYFQNEAQLEKSRLLSDRFSAERPKGSFSTLEIQRTEQGDSAMYLCASSQSGGYNQPQHFGDGTRLSIL.

This clonotype was picked up many times. The gene calls are TRBV7-2 and TRBJ2-3; D might be TRBD1 (6 bases). CDR3 size: 14 residues. CDR1 and CDR2 (germline): SGHTA, FQGNSA. Trimming cost V 1 base and J 4 bases, with 9 bases left between them. The CDR3 nucleotides read TGTGCCAGCAGCTTAGACCCAGGGGCAGATACGCAGTATTTT. This encodes CASSLDPGADTQYF. Complete variable domain (other parts from reference TRBV7-2 and TRBJ2-3): GAGVSQSPSNKVTEKGKDVELRCDPISGHTALYWYRQSLGQGLEFLIYFQGNSAPDKSGLPSDRFSAERTGGSVSTLTIQRTQQEDSAVYLCASSLDPGADTQYFGPGTRLTVL.

This chain connects TRBV10-2 to TRBJ2-3; D gene unclear. From germline, CDR1 is WSHSY and CDR2 SAAADI. This CDR3 has 13 residues. Trimming left V 8 bases short and J 2 bases short, with 11 bases between. The CDR3 DNA is TGCGCCAGCCTGGTCATTGACACAGATACGCAGTATTTT. Amino acid sequence: CASLVIDTDTQYF.

This clonotype was seen many times. The rearrangement links TRBV4-3 to TRBJ2-3; D ambiguous. Per the germline V gene, CDR1 is LGHNA and CDR2 is YSLEER. There are 13 residues in the CDR3. V was shortened by 1 base and J by 5 bases, with 7 bases between the two germline ends. This CDR3 is CASSQGVQDTQYF. CDR3 coding DNA: TGCGCCAGCAGCCAAGGGGTGCAAGATACGCAGTATTTT.

The chain is built from TRBV6-5 and TRBJ2-1; 9 bases map to TRBD2. Trimming cost V 0 bases and J 4 bases; bases outside gene matches: 1. Germline V gives CDR1 MNHEY, CDR2 SVGAGI. The CDR3 length is 15 residues. The CDR3 nucleotides read TGTGCCAGCAGTTACTCAGCGGGGGGTTACAATGAGCAGTTCTTC. This gives the protein CASSYSAGGYNEQFF.

This clonotype was seen repeatedly, ten times or more. The CDR3 protein is CASSQDSRLAVSTDTQYF. CDR3 bases: TGTGCCAGCAGCCAAGATTCGAGACTAGCGGTTTCCACAGATACGCAGTATTTT. This rearrangement joins TRBV14 to TRBJ2-3, with TRBD2 identical over 9 bases. The CDR3 is made up of 18 amino acids. Looked up from germline, CDR1 is SGHDN and CDR2 is FVKESK. After removal of 0 bases from V and 2 bases from J, the junction contained 9 bases not matched to a gene.

On this clonotype: A much larger clone differs from this one at a single base, so this may be a read error. V gene TRBV28 combines with J gene TRBJ1-5; D call uncertain. V lost 4 bases and J lost 6, with 22 bases in between. Germline loops: CDR1 MDHEN, CDR2 SYDVKM. The CDR3 has 17 amino acids. The CDR3 region is CASSWHRAPPVGQPQHF. DNA for the CDR3: TGTGCCAGCAGTTGGCACAGAGCCCCCCCCGTCGGTCAGCCCCAGCATTTT. The variable domain in full, with the rest retrieved from reference TRBV28 and TRBJ1-5, is DVKVTQSSRYLVKRTGEKVFLECVQDMDHENMFWYRQDPGLGLRLIYFSYDVKMKEKGDIPEGYSVSREKKERFSLILESASTNQTSMYLCASSWHRAPPVGQPQHFGDGTRLSIL.

This clonotype was counted many times. This sequence joins TRBV7-6 and TRBJ2-2; no firm D call. The germline gives CDR1 SGHVS, CDR2 FNYEAQ. The CDR3 is 13 amino acids. Trimming left V 3 bases short and J 6 bases short, with 8 bases between. The CDR3 nucleotides read TGTGCCAGCAGCTTGACCCAAGCCGGGGAGCTGTTTTTT. Its protein is CASSLTQAGELFF.

This sequence joins TRBV6-6 and TRBJ1-1; weak D call: TRBD1 (5 bases). The germline V and J ends were trimmed by 5 bases and 1 base, with 11 bases remaining between them. Germline CDR1 reads MNHNY; CDR2 reads SVGAGI (reference sequence). This CDR3 comprises 14 residues. In DNA form, the CDR3 reads TGTGCCAGCAGTGCCTTGAGGGGGAACACTGAAGCTTTCTTT. Translated: CASSALRGNTEAFF.

This clonotype was seen many times. The rearrangement joins TRBV20-1 to TRBJ2-3; no firm D call. This CDR3 is built from 18 residues. Per germline, CDR1 DFQATT and CDR2 SNEGSKA (reference sequence). The V end lost 1 base, the J end lost 1 base, and 21 bases lay between the germline ends. Here the CDR3 DNA reads TGCAGTGCTAGAGCCCTAGATACCAAATCAAGGGGCACAGATACGCAGTATTTT. Translation: CSARALDTKSRGTDTQYF.